The rows below give T cell receptor beta chains drawn from one sample of a study of blood T cell repertoires in COVID-19. Assay: immunoSEQ multiplex PCR; the TCRdb copy retains only in-frame clones and omits some. The sample shows over 300,000 clones, about 88% of them seen only once. Sequenced sample: PBMCs or T cells enriched from blood (not recorded which). The receptors stem from a woman between 40 and 55 years old who had recovered from COVID-19. The CDR3 runs from the conserved cysteine through the conserved F or W. D genes are given only for firm matches. Part of the rows lack a size; the others show once, few, many or a class for expanded clones.

NA	TRBV27	NA	TRBJ1-2	CASSSPPSGYTF	TGTGCCAGCAGTTCCCCCCCGTCCGGCTACACCTTC
NA	TRBV19	TRBD1	TRBJ1-1	CASKTGAAGTEAFF	TGTGCCAGTAAGACAGGGGCGGCGGGTACTGAAGCTTTCTTT
NA	TRBV7-2	TRBD1	TRBJ1-5	CASSLMGQGFGQPQHF	TGTGCCAGCAGCCTTATGGGACAGGGTTTCGGTCAGCCCCAGCATTTT
NA	TRBV10-3	NA	TRBJ1-3	CAAGGDGNTIYF	TGTGCCGCCGGGGGAGATGGAAACACCATATATTTT
NA	TRBV7-9	NA	TRBJ2-7	CASSLAEFHYEQYF	TGTGCCAGCAGCTTAGCGGAGTTCCACTACGAGCAGTACTTC
NA	TRBV28	TRBD1	TRBJ1-4	CASSLRQGVGKLFF	TGTGCCAGCAGTCTAAGACAGGGGGTGGGGAAACTGTTTTTT
once	TRBV28	TRBD1	TRBJ1-5	CASSPPRTGDNQPQHF	TGTGCCAGCAGTCCCCCTCGGACAGGGGACAATCAGCCCCAGCATTTT
NA	TRBV6-2/TRBV6-3	TRBD2	TRBJ2-1	CASSLLAEGSYNEQFF	TGTGCCAGCAGCCTACTAGCGGAGGGGTCCTACAATGAGCAGTTCTTC
NA	TRBV10-2	TRBD2	TRBJ2-7	CASSEGLASAEQYF	TGCGCCAGCAGTGAGGGACTAGCTTCTGCGGAGCAGTACTTC
NA	TRBV19	TRBD1	TRBJ2-7	CASSITGQGSYEQYF	TGTGCCAGTAGTATTACGGGACAGGGGTCCTACGAGCAGTACTTC
NA	TRBV9	TRBD2	TRBJ2-3	CASSRELAGVGDTQYF	TGTGCCAGCAGCCGGGAGTTAGCGGGAGTTGGAGATACGCAGTATTTT
NA	TRBV10-3	TRBD1	TRBJ1-5	CAISPEDRTGASNQPQHF	TGTGCCATCAGTCCCGAGGATAGGACAGGGGCAAGCAATCAGCCCCAGCATTTT
NA	TRBV18	TRBD1	TRBJ1-6	CASSPDQGESSPLHF	TGTGCCAGCTCACCAGATCAGGGGGAGAGTTCACCCCTCCACTTT
NA	TRBV7-2	NA	TRBJ1-1	CASSVGQNTEAFF	TGTGCCAGCAGCGTCGGACAGAACACTGAAGCTTTCTTT
NA	TRBV27	NA	TRBJ2-7	CASSAREPSPPYEQYF	TGTGCCAGCAGTGCCCGAGAGCCTTCCCCACCCTACGAGCAGTACTTC
NA	TRBV5-6	TRBD1	TRBJ1-2	CASSWTGAVYGYTF	TGTGCCAGCAGCTGGACAGGGGCGGTCTATGGCTACACCTTC
once	TRBV27	TRBD2	TRBJ2-1	CASSFWRVGGRASYNEQFF	TGTGCCAGCAGTTTTTGGAGGGTTGGCGGGAGGGCCTCCTACAATGAGCAGTTCTTC
NA	TRBV29-1	NA	TRBJ2-5	CSVGGPSLGETQYF	TGCAGCGTTGGCGGGCCCAGTCTTGGAGAGACCCAGTACTTC
NA	TRBV27	NA	TRBJ2-7	CASSPTRFRDEQYF	TGTGCCAGCAGTCCCACCCGGTTTCGCGACGAGCAGTACTTC
NA	TRBV28	TRBD2	TRBJ2-7	CASSLAGGTAYEQYF	TGTGCCAGCAGCCTAGCGGGGGGGACGGCCTACGAGCAGTACTTC
NA	TRBV11-3	NA	TRBJ2-3	CASSWGPGNTDTQYF	TGTGCCAGCAGCTGGGGGCCAGGGAACACAGATACGCAGTATTTT
NA	TRBV7-3	TRBD2	TRBJ2-2	CASSLLGLAGGNTGELFF	TGTGCCAGCAGCTTACTGGGACTAGCGGGAGGGAACACCGGGGAGCTGTTTTTT
once	TRBV28	TRBD1	TRBJ2-1	CASSPRTGGYNEQFF	TGTGCCAGCAGTCCGCGGACAGGGGGGTACAATGAGCAGTTCTTC
NA	TRBV9	TRBD1	TRBJ1-2	CASSVEVWTGYHGYTF	TGTGCCAGCAGCGTAGAAGTGTGGACAGGGTATCATGGCTACACCTTC
few	TRBV28	TRBD1	TRBJ2-7	CASSLGQGSYEQYF	TGTGCCAGCAGTCTGGGACAGGGGTCCTACGAGCAGTACTTC
NA	TRBV16	TRBD1	TRBJ2-2	CASSRAGGATTGELFF	TGTGCCAGCAGCCGGGCAGGGGGCGCGACAACCGGGGAGCTGTTTTTT
NA	TRBV12-3/TRBV12-4	NA	TRBJ2-1	CASSLEAVNEQFF	TGTGCCAGCAGTTTAGAAGCGGTCAATGAGCAGTTCTTC
NA	TRBV21-1	NA	TRBJ1-3	CASSQGMRFAGNTIYF	TGTGCCAGCAGCCAGGGAATGAGGTTTGCTGGAAACACCATATATTTT
once	TRBV5-1	NA	TRBJ2-1	CASSLVSGSYNEQFF	TGCGCCAGCAGCTTGGTGTCAGGTTCCTACAATGAGCAGTTCTTC
NA	TRBV11-1	NA	TRBJ1-3	CASSSNQGVVGNTIYF	TGTGCCAGCAGCTCAAACCAAGGAGTGGTAGGAAACACCATATATTTT
NA	TRBV5-1	TRBD1	TRBJ2-1	CASSLAGQPEQFF	TGCGCCAGCAGCTTGGCGGGACAGCCCGAGCAGTTCTTC
NA	TRBV25-1	NA	TRBJ2-3	CASSEWSGGTDTQYF	TGTGCCAGCAGTGAATGGTCAGGAGGGACAGATACGCAGTATTTT
NA	TRBV2	NA	TRBJ1-5	CASSVDSQSNQPQHF	TGTGCCAGCAGTGTGGACAGTCAAAGCAATCAGCCCCAGCATTTT
NA	TRBV28	NA	TRBJ1-5	CASSSLFYSNQPQHF	TGTGCCAGCAGTTCCCTCTTTTATAGCAATCAGCCCCAGCATTTT
NA	TRBV7-9	TRBD2	TRBJ2-7	CASSSSPGGEQYF	TGTGCCAGCAGCTCAAGTCCGGGGGGCGAGCAGTACTTC
NA	TRBV6-5	TRBD2	TRBJ2-7	CASSYSAGRAYEQYF	TGTGCCAGCAGTTACTCGGCCGGGAGGGCCTACGAGCAGTACTTC
NA	TRBV30	NA	TRBJ2-1	CAWSVSNYNEQFF	TGTGCCTGGAGTGTATCCAATTACAATGAGCAGTTCTTC
NA	TRBV9	TRBD2	TRBJ2-3	CASSPQWRGGGDTQYF	TGTGCCAGCAGCCCCCAGTGGCGGGGGGGCGGAGATACGCAGTATTTT
NA	TRBV6-1	NA	TRBJ2-3	CASSEETRWDTQYF	TGTGCCAGCAGTGAGGAGACTAGGTGGGATACGCAGTATTTT
once	TRBV30	TRBD1	TRBJ2-2	CALTGGLRNTGELFF	TGTGCCTTGACAGGGGGCCTAAGGAACACCGGGGAGCTGTTTTTT
NA	TRBV24-1	NA	TRBJ2-7	CATSDFPSGEQYF	TGTGCCACCAGTGATTTCCCCTCGGGCGAGCAGTACTTC
NA	TRBV3-1/TRBV3-2	TRBD2	TRBJ2-5	CASSLPGTSVRETQYF	TGTGCCAGCAGTCTTCCCGGGACTAGCGTTCGGGAGACCCAGTACTTC
NA	TRBV12-3/TRBV12-4	NA	TRBJ1-5	CASSLGDQPQHF	TGTGCCAGCAGTTTAGGCGATCAGCCCCAGCATTTT
NA	TRBV30	TRBD2	TRBJ2-3	CAWNRLAGSTDTQYF	TGTGCCTGGAACCGACTAGCGGGGAGCACAGATACGCAGTATTTT
NA	TRBV4-3	NA	TRBJ1-4	CASSPAGGNEKLFF	TGCGCCAGCAGCCCGGCCGGGGGTAATGAAAAACTGTTTTTT
NA	TRBV25-1	TRBD1	TRBJ1-2	CASSSPPYPGQRNYGYTF	TGTGCCAGCAGTTCACCCCCCTATCCGGGACAGCGTAACTATGGCTACACCTTC
NA	TRBV7-2	NA	TRBJ1-6	CASSLDRQSPLHF	TGTGCCAGCAGCTTAGACCGACAGTCACCCCTCCACTTT
NA	TRBV11-3	NA	TRBJ2-3	CASSPGRGTDTQYF	TGTGCCAGCAGCCCAGGCCGGGGGACAGATACGCAGTATTTT
NA	TRBV19	TRBD1	TRBJ1-5	CASSGQGAPQPQHF	TGTGCCAGTAGCGGACAGGGCGCTCCTCAGCCCCAGCATTTT
NA	TRBV27	TRBD1	TRBJ1-3	CASGLTGVGNTIYF	TGTGCCAGCGGCTTGACAGGGGTCGGAAACACCATATATTTT
NA	TRBV14	NA	TRBJ2-1	CATKRGGPYNEQFF	TGTGCCACCAAAAGGGGCGGACCCTACAATGAGCAGTTCTTC
NA	TRBV11-2	TRBD2	TRBJ2-1	CASSFRTSGLTYNEQFF	TGTGCCAGCAGCTTCCGGACTAGCGGTCTAACCTACAATGAGCAGTTCTTC
NA	TRBV7-8	TRBD1	TRBJ2-7	CASSLRRDRGYEQYF	TGTGCCAGCAGCTTACGGAGAGACAGGGGATACGAGCAGTACTTC
few	TRBV5-1	TRBD2	TRBJ2-7	CASSLGGSGVYEQYF	TGCGCCAGCAGCTTGGGTGGTAGCGGGGTTTACGAGCAGTACTTC
NA	TRBV21-1	NA	TRBJ2-4	CASSKPRGQGEVIPSKNIQYF	TGTGCCAGCAGCAAACCGCGGGGGCAGGGAGAGGTCATACCCTCCAAAAACATTCAGTACTTC
NA	TRBV12-1	NA	TRBJ1-5	CASSHRGNSNQPQHF	TGTGCCAGCAGCCATAGGGGGAATAGCAATCAGCCCCAGCATTTT
NA	TRBV30	TRBD1	TRBJ1-3	CACLDRGLYTIYF	TGTGCCTGTTTGGACAGGGGGCTTTACACCATATATTTT
NA	TRBV4-3	TRBD2	TRBJ2-2	CASSQDRVTSATGELFF	TGCGCCAGCAGCCAAGATCGTGTGACTAGCGCAACCGGGGAGCTGTTTTTT